Below, one T cell receptor beta chain is given with its context. What it binds is unknown. Trimming stripped 2 bases from V and 4 bases from J, with 8 bases between. CDR1 MRHNA and CDR2 SNTAGT come from the germline V gene. The CDR3 is 14 residues long. A J-beta primer mix and a sample-barcoded 5' primer were used in a second PCR of roughly 7 to 12 cycles. TCRdb reanalysed the 5' RACE reads using MiXCR and keeps one entry per CDR3 protein. Here the sample spans 580,000 or so distinct CDR3 sequences, 40% to 55% being singletons. The data originate from a study of blood T cells in healthy people across ages. Study results and caveats: Possibly, changes in expanded clonotypes were confounded because donor CMV status was unknown.

The origin of this receptor is a man older than 75 in good health. The sequencing sample was made of blood. The chain recombines TRBV6-4 with TRBJ2-2; D unclear. The CDR3 reads CASSDELGTGELFF. CDR3 nucleotides: TGTGCCAGCAGTGACGAATTAGGCACCGGGGAGCTGTTTTTT.